The subject of this entry is one TCR beta chain. Data came from immunoSEQ multiplex PCR; TCRdb stores just in-frame clones and leaves some out. The sample contains fewer than 200,000 clones, about 83% of which appear only once. This sample is drawn from a study of blood T cell repertoires in COVID-19. About the research overall: Both acute and convalescent COVID-19 samples were obtained from the United States, Italy and Spain. The analysed material was cDNA or gDNA that came from T cells, B-cell-depleted T cells, or PBMCs.

The CDR3 has 14 residues. Trimming removed 2 bases from V and 6 bases from J, with 14 bases in between. CDR1 and CDR2 (germline): SGHNT, YYREEE (reference sequence). The rearrangement uses TRBV5-4 and TRBJ1-1; possibly TRBD1 for D (5 bases). Sample: peripheral blood. The TCR originated in a man aged 35-49 years who had recovered from COVID-19. The CDR3 DNA reads as TGTGCCAGCAGCTTAGCGTTCAGGGATGCTGAAGCTTTCTTT. Its translation is CASSLAFRDAEAFF.